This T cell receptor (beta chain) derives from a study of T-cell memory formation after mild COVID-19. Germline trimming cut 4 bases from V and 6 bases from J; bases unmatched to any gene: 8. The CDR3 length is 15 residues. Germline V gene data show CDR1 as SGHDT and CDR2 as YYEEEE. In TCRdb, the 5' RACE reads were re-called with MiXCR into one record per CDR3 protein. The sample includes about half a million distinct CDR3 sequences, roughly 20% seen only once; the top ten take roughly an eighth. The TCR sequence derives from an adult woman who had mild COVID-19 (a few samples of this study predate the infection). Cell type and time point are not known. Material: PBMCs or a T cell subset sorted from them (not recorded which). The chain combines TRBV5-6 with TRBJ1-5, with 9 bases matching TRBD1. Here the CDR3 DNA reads TGTGCCAGCAGCACCACCACAGGGGGCGGTCAGCCCCAGCATTTT. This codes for CASSTTTGGGQPQHF.